This is a list of T cell receptor beta chains from one sample in a study of T cell responses to AZD1222 COVID-19 vaccine. This table comes from immunoSEQ multiplex PCR, and its TCRdb copy is limited to in-frame clones, with some not included. The data hold approximately 150,000 clones, with about 83% observed a single time. The sample was peripheral blood, taken 28 days after the second AZD1222 dose. The receptor set was obtained from an adult who received the AZD1222 COVID-19 vaccine. Both conserved end residues are part of each CDR3. The D gene is left open where the match is weak.

cdr3_aa,v_call,d_call,cdr3_length,j_call
CSVQRGGYTDGYTF,TRBV29-1,-,14,TRBJ1-2
CASSYGPGRRGDTQYF,TRBV5-4,-,16,TRBJ2-3
CASRGYEQYF,TRBV2,-,10,TRBJ2-7
CASNNRVFTDTQYF,TRBV2,-,14,TRBJ2-3
CASSVGPAGGTETQYF,TRBV9,TRBD2,16,TRBJ2-5
CASSLDGQNTGELFF,TRBV7-9,-,15,TRBJ2-2
CASSQGDRGMWANVLTF,TRBV4-1,TRBD1,17,TRBJ2-6
CASRRTGYYGYTF,TRBV6-5,TRBD1,13,TRBJ1-2
CASSPGTDVQETQYF,TRBV5-1,TRBD1,15,TRBJ2-5
CASSEWSRGYEQYF,TRBV6-1,-,14,TRBJ2-7
CASKGLAVGGTQYF,TRBV27,TRBD2,14,TRBJ2-3
CASSLALTSWQYF,TRBV12-3/TRBV12-4,TRBD2,13,TRBJ2-4
CASSLVGASYNSPLHF,TRBV5-1,-,16,TRBJ1-6
CASSPGANTEAFF,TRBV5-6,-,13,TRBJ1-1
CASSQGNSGKVSGNTIYF,TRBV3-1/TRBV3-2,-,18,TRBJ1-3
CATSRDRVLAGNEQYF,TRBV15,TRBD2,16,TRBJ2-7
CATALEDGAEAFF,TRBV6-5,-,13,TRBJ1-1
CAIAQGVNYGYTF,TRBV10-3,TRBD1,13,TRBJ1-2
CATSDSGGEQYF,TRBV24-1,-,12,TRBJ2-7
CASRLGTVNEQFF,TRBV6-5,TRBD1,13,TRBJ2-1
CASMGGGFNGNQPQHF,TRBV27,-,16,TRBJ1-5
CASSPRRQSSYEQYF,TRBV11-2,-,15,TRBJ2-7
CASSQGGRPNYGYTF,TRBV4-2,-,15,TRBJ1-2
CASSLVLAETQYF,TRBV5-8,TRBD2,13,TRBJ2-5
CASSLWSGGYEQYF,TRBV7-2,TRBD2,14,TRBJ2-7
CASSHLGRLAGGQETQYF,TRBV3-1/TRBV3-2,TRBD2,18,TRBJ2-5
CASSLLGRGHEQYF,TRBV3-1/TRBV3-2,-,14,TRBJ2-7
CASSYGGLGEKLFF,TRBV5-8,-,14,TRBJ1-4
CASSRDREFYGYTF,TRBV14,TRBD1,14,TRBJ1-2
CSTSNYGYTF,TRBV20-1,-,10,TRBJ1-2
CASSFYLGGEKLFF,TRBV7-2,-,14,TRBJ1-4
CASRGAETQYF,TRBV19,-,11,TRBJ2-5
CASSATLYEQYF,TRBV25-1,-,12,TRBJ2-7
CASSLGGGAGDTQYF,TRBV7-2,-,15,TRBJ2-3
CASSIGPTAGGYEQYF,TRBV19,-,16,TRBJ2-7
CAISATSGGSPLHF,TRBV10-3,-,14,TRBJ1-6
CASSYSTGNGGDRNSPLHF,TRBV6-2/TRBV6-3,-,19,TRBJ1-6
CASSRDRANTGELFF,TRBV7-8,TRBD1,15,TRBJ2-2
CASSSEDYNQQYF,TRBV5-1,-,13,TRBJ2-7
CASSMGQGRYGYTF,TRBV27,TRBD1,14,TRBJ1-2